The rows below give T cell receptor beta chains drawn from one sample of a study of blood T cell repertoires in COVID-19. This table comes from immunoSEQ multiplex PCR, and its TCRdb copy is limited to in-frame clones, with some not included. This table holds 250,000 to 350,000 clones, 90% found once. Source material: peripheral blood. These receptors were obtained from a woman aged 25 to 39 with COVID-19, enrolled during active disease. Both conserved end residues are part of each CDR3.

V gene: TRBV29-1
CDR3 protein: CSGWTGDSNQPQHF

V gene: TRBV5-1
CDR3 protein: CASSSQGNEQFF

V gene: TRBV6-1
CDR3 protein: CASSAGTSGISSYEQYF

V gene: TRBV13
CDR3 protein: CASSLRTAAYEQYF

V gene: TRBV4-1
CDR3 protein: CASSQFRGQQETQYF

V gene: TRBV5-8
CDR3 protein: CASSLDVLARSYEQYF

V gene: TRBV7-9
CDR3 protein: CASSLATGYNEQFF

V gene: TRBV7-4
CDR3 protein: CASSFRGQDYEQYF

V gene: TRBV20-1
CDR3 protein: CSASLSRGNNEQFF

V gene: TRBV24-1
CDR3 protein: CATSDLASGSHNEQFF

V gene: TRBV11-3
CDR3 protein: CASSLDGSTDTQYF

V gene: TRBV5-1
CDR3 protein: CASSLAGGNEETQYF

V gene: TRBV30
CDR3 protein: CAWSSKTGWGRASTGELFF

V gene: TRBV7-2
CDR3 protein: CASSLRWGPYEQYF

V gene: TRBV7-2
CDR3 protein: CASSPGTSNYNEQFF

V gene: TRBV28
CDR3 protein: CASSLTGLAVYEQYF

V gene: TRBV18
CDR3 protein: CASSPIRVLGGTGGEDYGYTF

V gene: TRBV28
CDR3 protein: CASTEGGGRNQPQHF